This entry lists 11 T cell receptor beta chains sequenced from one sample in a study of beta chain features in type 1 diabetes. Expressed TCRB transcripts got sequenced, as all isolated RNA was reverse transcribed. Data came from immunoSEQ multiplex PCR; TCRdb stores just in-frame clones and leaves some out. The table records hundreds of thousands of clones, 55% to 70% of them present only once. The specimen sequenced was naive CD4+ T cells from blood. The receptor set was obtained from a man between 25 and 39 years old in good health.

This chain connects TRBV2 to TRBJ1-2, with D unclear. The length of the CDR3 is 11 residues. CDR1 and CDR2 (germline): SNHLY, FYNNEI. V lost 2 bases and J 4 bases, leaving 2 bases between the germline ends. The CDR3 reads CASSEFYGYTF. The CDR3 DNA reads as TGTGCCAGCAGTGAATTCTATGGCTACACCTTC.

This chain links TRBV29-1 with TRBJ1-6, with D unclear. The CDR3 has 12 residues. CDR1 and CDR2 from the germline V gene are SQVTM and ANQGSEA. The V and J ends lost 7 bases and 12 bases respectively, with 16 bases between them. CDR3 coding DNA: TGCAGCGCCGTCCCCGAGGGAGGACCCCTCCACTTT. As protein: CSAVPEGGPLHF.

J is TRBJ2-5 and V is TRBV6-5; D is unresolved. This CDR3 has 11 residues. V lost 5 bases and J 1 base, leaving 2 bases between the germline ends. Germline V gene sequence: CDR1 MNHEY, CDR2 SVGAGI. CDR3 loop: CASSTQETQYF. In DNA form, the CDR3 reads TGTGCCAGCAGTACCCAAGAGACCCAGTACTTC.

This clone appeared once. This rearrangement joins TRBV2 to TRBJ2-3, with D uncertain. This CDR3 comprises 11 residues. CDR1 and CDR2 from the germline V gene are SNHLY and FYNNEI. Trimming pared 5 bases from V and 6 bases from J, leaving 6 bases between. This CDR3 reads CASSRSDTQYF. The CDR3, as DNA: TGTGCCAGCAGTAGATCCGATACGCAGTATTTT.

This clone was detected a few times. V gene TRBV28 combines with J gene TRBJ2-5, with 7 bases aligning to TRBD1. V was clipped by 3 bases and J by 3 bases; unmatched bases: 7. The length of the CDR3 is 15 residues. CDR1 MDHEN and CDR2 SYDVKM come from the germline V gene. CDR3 residues: CASSFPGTAEETQYF. The CDR3 DNA sequence: TGTGCCAGCAGTTTCCCGGGGACAGCCGAAGAGACCCAGTACTTC.

The chain is built from TRBV6-5 and TRBJ1-1, with TRBD1 matching over 7 bases. The CDR3 totals 15 residues. The V gene's germline CDR1 is MNHEY and CDR2 SVGAGI. Trimming removed 6 bases from V and 4 bases from J; junction bases left unmatched: 11. CDR3 loop: CASRKDRVVFTEAFF. In DNA form, the CDR3 reads TGTGCCAGCAGGAAAGACAGGGTAGTATTCACTGAAGCTTTCTTT.

This rearrangement joins TRBV5-1 to TRBJ2-7; 7 bases match TRBD1. The CDR3 has 14 amino acids. J lost 4 bases, V lost 0 bases, and 4 bases had no gene match. CDR1 and CDR2 from the germline V gene are SGHRS and YFSETQ. The CDR3 bases are TGCGCCAGCAGCTTGGGACAGGGTAGATACGAGCAGTACTTC. Protein sequence: CASSLGQGRYEQYF.

Concerning this clone: The sample carries other DNA sequences with the same CDR3. CDR3 protein: CSVHRGQETQYF. In DNA form, the CDR3 reads TGCAGCGTTCACAGGGGGCAAGAGACCCAGTACTTC. The chain links TRBV29-1 to TRBJ2-5, with TRBD1 matching 8 bases. Germline lookup yields CDR1 SQVTM and CDR2 ANQGSEA. Trimming cost V 5 bases and J 2 bases; bases outside gene matches: 1. The CDR3 has 12 residues.

This chain links TRBV7-9 with TRBJ2-7; D unclear. CDR3 length: 14 amino acids. V shed 7 bases and J shed 5 bases, with 18 bases lying between them. CDR1 and CDR2 from the germline V gene are SEHNR and FQNEAQ (reference sequence). As DNA, the CDR3 is TGTGCCAGCAAAACAACCACCGGACGGGACGAGCAGTACTTC. Encoded protein: CASKTTTGRDEQYF. Variable domain in full (rest from reference TRBV7-9 and TRBJ2-7): DTGVSQNPRHKITKRGQNVTFRCDPISEHNRLYWYRQTLGQGPEFLTYFQNEAQLEKSRLLSDRFSAERPKGSFSTLEIQRTEQGDSAMYLCASKTTTGRDEQYFGPGTRLTVT.

The chain combines TRBV15 with TRBJ2-7, with 7 nucleotides matching TRBD2. V lost 0 bases, J lost 6 bases, and 11 bases stayed unmatched. This CDR3 spans 16 amino acids. Looked up from germline, CDR1 is LNHNV and CDR2 is YYDKDF (reference sequence). CDR3 region: CATSRERGGRGTEQYF. CDR3 coding DNA: TGTGCCACCAGCAGAGAACGAGGCGGGAGAGGGACCGAGCAGTACTTC.

The J gene is TRBJ1-5, the V gene TRBV29-1, with D maybe TRBD1 (6 bases). V was pared by 6 bases and J by 0 bases, with 12 bases between. The CDR3 covers 14 residues. Germline V lookup: CDR1 SQVTM, CDR2 ANQGSEA. The CDR3 region is CSVSRTDSNQPQHF. The CDR3 bases are TGCAGCGTCTCTCGGACAGATAGCAATCAGCCCCAGCATTTT.